This T cell receptor (beta chain) derives from a study of blood T cell repertoires in COVID-19. This clone showed up just a few times. With V trimmed by 5 bases and J by 3 bases, 5 bases remained unmatched. Germline assignment: CDR1 SGHTA and CDR2 FQGTGA. The CDR3 runs to 14 residues. Method: immunoSEQ multiplex PCR; TCRdb's copy keeps in-frame clones and lacks some. Here the sample spans some 130,000 clones, around 86% being singletons. The receptor was derived from a man aged 80 or over with acute or convalescent COVID-19. The sample was peripheral blood. V and J are TRBV7-3 and TRBJ1-2; 8 bases align to TRBD1. CDR3 loop: CASSPTGADYGYTF. The CDR3 DNA follows: TGTGCCAGCAGCCCGACAGGGGCTGACTATGGCTACACCTTC.